The sequence of this T cell receptor beta chain was determined in a study of shared clonotypes between healthy human individuals. Study details: CD4 naive and memory got three plates each, CD8 naive two, CD8 memory one.

TCRdb keeps only in-frame clones here, not all; method: immunoSEQ multiplex PCR. The table shows 1.5 million to 1.9 million clones, with 95% to 99% occurring only once. Regarding the study as a whole: A small donor pool kept down the genetic and exposure-history diversity that was represented.

In regard to this clone: The antigen remains undetermined.

The investigators split CD4+ cells into a CD45RA+ naive subset and a CD45RA-negative memory subset. V lost 1 base and J 2 bases, leaving 8 bases between the germline ends. The CDR3 consists of 14 residues. The germline V gene encodes CDR1 SGHAT and CDR2 FQNNGV. Sequencing was done on a sample of naive CD4+ T cells sorted from blood. The sample's subset: CD45RA+ positively selected. The chain employs TRBV11-2 and TRBJ1-1; perhaps TRBD1 as D (6 bases). The receptor was isolated from a man under 40 in good health. The CDR3 sequence is CASSLAGQNTEAFF. The CDR3 nucleotides are TGTGCCAGCAGCTTAGCGGGACAAAACACTGAAGCTTTCTTT. The whole variable domain, remainder taken from reference TRBV11-2 and TRBJ1-1, is EAGVAQSPRYKIIEKRQSVAFWCNPISGHATLYWYQQILGQGPKLLIQFQNNGVVDDSQLPKDRFSAERLKGVDSTLKIQPAKLEDSAVYLCASSLAGQNTEAFFGQGTRLTVV.